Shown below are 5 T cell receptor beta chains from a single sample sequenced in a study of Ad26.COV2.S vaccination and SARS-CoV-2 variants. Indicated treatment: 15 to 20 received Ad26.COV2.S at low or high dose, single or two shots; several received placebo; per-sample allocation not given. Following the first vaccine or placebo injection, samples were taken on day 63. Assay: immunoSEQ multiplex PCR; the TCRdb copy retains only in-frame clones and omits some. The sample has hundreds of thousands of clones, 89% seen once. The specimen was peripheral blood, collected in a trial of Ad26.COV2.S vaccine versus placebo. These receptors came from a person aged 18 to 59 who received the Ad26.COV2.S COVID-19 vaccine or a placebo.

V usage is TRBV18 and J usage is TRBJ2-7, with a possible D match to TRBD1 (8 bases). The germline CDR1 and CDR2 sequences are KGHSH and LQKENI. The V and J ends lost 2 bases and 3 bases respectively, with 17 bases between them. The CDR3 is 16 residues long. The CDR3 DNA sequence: TGTGCCAGCTCACCAGGGGGGGACAGGCCCATCTACGAGCAGTACTTC. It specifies CASSPGGDRPIYEQYF.

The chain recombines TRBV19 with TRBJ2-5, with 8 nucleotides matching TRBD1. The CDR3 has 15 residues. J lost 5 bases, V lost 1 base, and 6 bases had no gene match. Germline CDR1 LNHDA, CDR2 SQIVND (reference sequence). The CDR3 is CASSIAAGGMETQYF. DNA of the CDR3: TGTGCCAGTAGTATAGCTGCAGGGGGCATGGAGACCCAGTACTTC.

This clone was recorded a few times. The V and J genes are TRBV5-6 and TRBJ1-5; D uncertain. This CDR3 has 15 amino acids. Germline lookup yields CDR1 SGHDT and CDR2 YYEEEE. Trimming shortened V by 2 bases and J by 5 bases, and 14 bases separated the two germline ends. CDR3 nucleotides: TGTGCCAGCAGCTTTAACTACGGCCGGGATCAGCCCCAGCATTTT. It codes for CASSFNYGRDQPQHF.

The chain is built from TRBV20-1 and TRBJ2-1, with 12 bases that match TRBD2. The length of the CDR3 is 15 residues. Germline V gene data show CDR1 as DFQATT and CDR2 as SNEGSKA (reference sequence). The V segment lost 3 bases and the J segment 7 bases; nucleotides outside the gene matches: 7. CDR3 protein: CSASRTSGAWNEQFF. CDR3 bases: TGCAGTGCTAGTAGGACTAGCGGGGCTTGGAATGAGCAGTTCTTC.

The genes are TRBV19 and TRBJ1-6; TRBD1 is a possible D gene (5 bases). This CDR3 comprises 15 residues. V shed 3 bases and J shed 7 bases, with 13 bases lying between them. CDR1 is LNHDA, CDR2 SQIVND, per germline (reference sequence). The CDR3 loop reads CASSMRDPFNSPLHF. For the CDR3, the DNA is TGTGCCAGTAGTATGCGGGACCCATTCAATTCACCCCTCCACTTT.